This T cell receptor beta chain was obtained from a study of blood T cells in healthy people across ages. In the case of this clonotype: Its antigen is not identified.

Findings and caveats of the study: Roughly linear age-related decline in beta diversity appeared, significant by age roughly 40.

CDR3 length equals 14 residues. Germline CDR1 is DFQATT and CDR2 is SNEGSKA (reference sequence). V shed 6 bases and J shed 11 bases, with 25 bases lying between them. A second PCR of about 6 to 11 cycles used a sample-barcoded 5' primer and a J-beta primer mix. TCRdb itself ran the 5' RACE reads through MiXCR, one entry per CDR3 protein. The data contain about 1,500,000 distinct CDR3 sequences, approximately 42% of them singletons. Sequencing was done on a sample of blood. The TCR originated in a woman aged 18 to 35 in good health. The V and J genes are TRBV20-1 and TRBJ2-5; D possibly corresponds to TRBD2 (6 bases). CDR3 in amino acids: CSAPLGTDYNEQYF. The CDR3 region has the DNA TGCAGTGCCCCGCTCGGGACTGACTACAATGAGCAGTACTTC.